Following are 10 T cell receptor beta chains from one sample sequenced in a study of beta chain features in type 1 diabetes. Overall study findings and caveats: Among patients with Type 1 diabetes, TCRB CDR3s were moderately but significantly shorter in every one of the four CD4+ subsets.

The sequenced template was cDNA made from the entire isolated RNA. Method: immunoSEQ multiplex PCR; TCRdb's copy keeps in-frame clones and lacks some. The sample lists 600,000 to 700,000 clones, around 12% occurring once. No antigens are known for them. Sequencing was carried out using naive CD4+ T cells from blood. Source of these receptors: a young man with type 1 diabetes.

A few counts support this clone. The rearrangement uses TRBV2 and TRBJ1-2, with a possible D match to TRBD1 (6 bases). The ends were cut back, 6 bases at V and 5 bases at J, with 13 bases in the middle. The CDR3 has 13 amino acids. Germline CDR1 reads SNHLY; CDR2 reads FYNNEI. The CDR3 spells CASRLDSTYGYTF. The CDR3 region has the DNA TGTGCCAGCAGGTTGGACAGTACGTATGGCTACACCTTC.

The CDR3 is CASSRYSGGASDTQYF. Written as DNA, the CDR3 is TGTGCCAGCAGCCGATATAGCGGGGGGGCATCAGATACGCAGTATTTT. This chain joins TRBV14 and TRBJ2-3; TRBD2 aligns across 11 bases. Germline V gene data show CDR1 as SGHDN and CDR2 as FVKESK. Losses at the gene ends were 4 bases for V and 4 bases for J; bases not matched to a gene: 7. The CDR3 spans 16 residues.

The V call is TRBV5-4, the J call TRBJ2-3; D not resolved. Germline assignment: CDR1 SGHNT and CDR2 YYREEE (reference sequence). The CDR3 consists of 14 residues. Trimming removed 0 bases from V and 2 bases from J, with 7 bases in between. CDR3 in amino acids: CASSLVGSTDTQYF. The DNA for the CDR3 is TGTGCCAGCAGCTTGGTTGGGTCCACAGATACGCAGTATTTT.

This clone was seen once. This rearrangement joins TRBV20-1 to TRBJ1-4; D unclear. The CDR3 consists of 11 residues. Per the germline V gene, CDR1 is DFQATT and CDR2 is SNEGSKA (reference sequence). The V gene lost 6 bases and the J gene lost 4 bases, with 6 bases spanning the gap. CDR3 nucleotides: TGCAGTGCCTACGTTAATGAAAAACTGTTTTTT. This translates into CSAYVNEKLFF.

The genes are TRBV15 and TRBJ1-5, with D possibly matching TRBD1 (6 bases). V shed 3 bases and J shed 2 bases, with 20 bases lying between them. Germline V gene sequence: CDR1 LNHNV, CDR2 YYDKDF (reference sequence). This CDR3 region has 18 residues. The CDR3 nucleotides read TGTGCCACCAGCAGTCCCTCCACAGGGATCGGTGGCAATCAGCCCCAGCATTTT. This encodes CATSSPSTGIGGNQPQHF.

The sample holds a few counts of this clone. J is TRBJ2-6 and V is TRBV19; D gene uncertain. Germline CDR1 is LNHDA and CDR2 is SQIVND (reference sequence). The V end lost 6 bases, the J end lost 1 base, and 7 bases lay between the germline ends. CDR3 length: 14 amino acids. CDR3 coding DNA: TGTGCCAGTAGATGGGGATCTGGGGCCAACGTCCTGACTTTC. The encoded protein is CASRWGSGANVLTF.

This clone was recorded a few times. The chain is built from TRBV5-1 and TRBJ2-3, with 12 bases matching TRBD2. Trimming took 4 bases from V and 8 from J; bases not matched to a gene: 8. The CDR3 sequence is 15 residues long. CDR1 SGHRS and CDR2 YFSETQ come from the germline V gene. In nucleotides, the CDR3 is TGCGCCAGCAGCAGGGGACTAGCGGGCCCAGGTACGCAGTATTTT. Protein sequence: CASSRGLAGPGTQYF. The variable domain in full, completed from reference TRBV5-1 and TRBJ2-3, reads KAGVTQTPRYLIKTRGQQVTLSCSPISGHRSVSWYQQTPGQGLQFLFEYFSETQRNKGNFPGRFSGRQFSNSRSEMNVSTLELGDSALYLCASSRGLAGPGTQYFGPGTRLTVL.

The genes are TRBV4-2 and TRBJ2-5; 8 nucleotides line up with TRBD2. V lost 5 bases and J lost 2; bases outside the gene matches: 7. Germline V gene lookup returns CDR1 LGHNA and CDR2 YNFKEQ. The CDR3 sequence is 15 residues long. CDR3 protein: CASSMGLVRQETQYF. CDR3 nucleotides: TGTGCCAGCAGCATGGGACTAGTAAGGCAAGAGACCCAGTACTTC.

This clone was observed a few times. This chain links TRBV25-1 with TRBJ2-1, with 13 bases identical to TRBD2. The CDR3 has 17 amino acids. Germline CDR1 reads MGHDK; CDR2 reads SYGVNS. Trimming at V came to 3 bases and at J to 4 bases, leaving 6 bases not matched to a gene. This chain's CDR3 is CASSDSGTSGAYNEQFF. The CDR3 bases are TGTGCCAGCAGTGACTCCGGGACTAGCGGGGCATACAATGAGCAGTTCTTC.

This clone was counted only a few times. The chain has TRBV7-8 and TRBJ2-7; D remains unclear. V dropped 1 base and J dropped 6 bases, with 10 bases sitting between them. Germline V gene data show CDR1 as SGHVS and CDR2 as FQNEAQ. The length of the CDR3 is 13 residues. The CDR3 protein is CASSLGASSEQYF. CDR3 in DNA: TGTGCCAGCAGCTTAGGGGCATCCAGCGAGCAGTACTTC.